These 20 T cell receptor beta chains were sequenced from one sample in a study of T cells expressing NK-cell markers. TCRdb re-called the 5' RACE reads; one entry per CDR3 protein, DNA not given. This sample contains 550,000 or so distinct CDR3 sequences. Input material: blood T cells: a sorted CD56 or NKG2C T cell subset, CD4+ or CD8+ T cells, or bulk PBMC T cells (not recorded which). These receptors were obtained from a man between 18 and 35 years old in good health.

This chain links TRBV10-3 with TRBJ2-2; there is no DNA to check the TCRdb D call of TRBD1. This CDR3 is 14 amino acids long. Germline V gene sequence: CDR1 ENHRY, CDR2 SYGVKD. The CDR3 reads CAISLDRGNGELFF.

The CDR3 is CASIRSGVGSAEAFF. The genes are TRBV27 and TRBJ1-1; the TRBD1 assignment by TCRdb is unverifiable without DNA. CDR1 MNHEY and CDR2 SMNVEV come from the germline V gene (reference sequence). The CDR3 runs to 15 residues.

CDR3 loop: CASSNTQIRTWDGPTDTQYF. This chain links TRBV27 with TRBJ2-3; as DNA is missing, the TRBD1 call by TCRdb cannot be tested. The germline gives CDR1 MNHEY, CDR2 SMNVEV (reference sequence). This CDR3 is built from 20 residues.

The rearrangement joins TRBV27 to TRBJ2-2; no DNA is available, so the TRBD2 call from TCRdb remains unchecked. This CDR3 spans 18 amino acids. Germline CDR1 is MNHEY and CDR2 is SMNVEV (reference sequence). The CDR3: CASSLWSSGNSGTGELFF.

J is TRBJ2-7 and V is TRBV7-2; without DNA, the TCRdb call of TRBD2 cannot be checked. The CDR3 contains 14 residues. From germline, CDR1 is SGHTA and CDR2 FQGNSA. CDR3 loop: CASGGRAGVDEQYF. Together with reference TRBV7-2 and TRBJ2-7, the CDR3 gives the full variable domain: GAGVSQSPSNKVTEKGKDVELRCDPISGHTALYWYRQSLGQGLEFLIYFQGNSAPDKSGLPSDRFSAERTGGSVSTLTIQRTQQEDSAVYLCASGGRAGVDEQYFGPGTRLTVT.

The J gene is TRBJ1-2, the V gene TRBV6-1. From germline, CDR1 is MNHNS and CDR2 SASEGT. The CDR3 has 14 amino acids. The CDR3 reads CASRDRGIAYGYTF.

This chain uses TRBV10-2 with TRBJ2-1; absent DNA, TCRdb's TRBD1 call cannot be checked. CDR1 WSHSY and CDR2 SAAADI come from the germline V gene. This CDR3 region has 14 residues. CDR3 sequence reads: CASRMGGPGNEQFF.

J is TRBJ2-1 and V is TRBV6-1. The CDR3 spans 13 residues. The germline gives CDR1 MNHNS, CDR2 SASEGT. The CDR3: CASRPSSYNEQFF.

The CDR3 reads CASSRNPVGAGQETQYF. The V gene is TRBV4-2, the J gene TRBJ2-5; the D gene TCRdb calls, TRBD2, cannot be checked with no DNA. Germline loops: CDR1 LGHNA, CDR2 YNFKEQ. The length of the CDR3 is 17 residues.

The chain couples TRBV12-3 or TRBV12-4 to TRBJ2-1; the TCRdb D gene call, TRBD2, has no DNA to confirm it. CDR3 length equals 15 residues. CDR3 sequence: CASSLQGQTGTRIFF.

This chain uses TRBV28 with TRBJ2-1; the TCRdb call, TRBD1, lacks DNA for checking. This CDR3 comprises 13 residues. Germline lookup yields CDR1 MDHEN and CDR2 SYDVKM. CDR3 residues: CASTPSLPDEQFF.

The chain employs TRBV28 and TRBJ1-5; TCRdb reports TRBD1, a call that lacks DNA to check it against. Germline CDR1 is MDHEN and CDR2 is SYDVKM. The CDR3 extends over 14 amino acids. The CDR3 is CASSGYRENQPQHF.

V and J are TRBV10-3 and TRBJ2-5; TCRdb names TRBD2, which stays unverified in the absence of DNA. Germline lookup yields CDR1 ENHRY and CDR2 SYGVKD. This CDR3 contains 15 residues. CDR3 sequence reads: CAISDLGLEKETQYF.

The chain has TRBV5-1 and TRBJ2-5; TCRdb's D call, TRBD2, is unchecked because there is no DNA. The CDR3 contains 16 residues. Germline V gene data show CDR1 as SGHRS and CDR2 as YFSETQ. The CDR3 protein is CASSLESAGSGETQYF.

The chain carries TRBV5-1 and TRBJ2-2; with no DNA, the TCRdb D assignment of TRBD2 cannot be verified. CDR1 and CDR2 from the germline V gene are SGHRS and YFSETQ. This CDR3 spans 19 amino acids. CDR3 sequence reads: CASSPIGGSGRLDTGELFF. Full variable domain (remainder filled in from reference TRBV5-1 and TRBJ2-2): KAGVTQTPRYLIKTRGQQVTLSCSPISGHRSVSWYQQTPGQGLQFLFEYFSETQRNKGNFPGRFSGRQFSNSRSEMNVSTLELGDSALYLCASSPIGGSGRLDTGELFFGEGSRLTVL.

The chain combines TRBV5-1 with TRBJ2-1; the TRBD1 assignment by TCRdb is unverifiable without DNA. Germline V lookup: CDR1 SGHRS, CDR2 YFSETQ. CDR3 length equals 15 residues. CDR3 amino acids: CASSPREISYNEQFF.

This chain uses TRBV3-1 with TRBJ2-5; TCRdb's assignment of TRBD1 cannot be checked, as there is no DNA. Per the germline V gene, CDR1 is LGHDT and CDR2 is YNNKEL (reference sequence). The CDR3 is 19 amino acids. This CDR3 reads CASSQHLWGQGTLQETQYF.

This chain connects TRBV6-5 to TRBJ2-7; lacking DNA, the TRBD1 call made by TCRdb goes unchecked. Germline V gene data show CDR1 as MNHEY and CDR2 as SVGAGI. The CDR3 runs 18 residues. This CDR3 reads CATAPTPLAVLSSYEQYF.

This chain connects TRBV6-1 to TRBJ2-3; TCRdb selects TRBD2, and the lack of DNA leaves this call unchecked. This CDR3 is built from 16 residues. Germline CDR1 MNHNS, CDR2 SASEGT. The CDR3: CASRDGLAGFSDTQYF.

The V call is TRBV5-5, the J call TRBJ1-1. Per germline, CDR1 SGHKS and CDR2 YYEKEE (reference sequence). The CDR3 has 15 residues. CDR3 protein: CASSSIPTENTEAFF.